This is a list of T cell receptor beta chains from one sample in a study of cytomegalovirus exposure and HLA in healthy donors. The assay was immunoSEQ multiplex PCR, and TCRdb's table has in-frame clones only and misses some. In the table there are some 150,000 clones, over 60% of which are singletons. Sequenced: PBMCs. The origin of the receptors is a man in his forties or fifties in good health and CMV-seropositive. The CDR3 runs from the conserved cysteine through the conserved F or W. A D gene is named only where the DNA matches it firmly. Rows give clone size only sometimes, using once, few, many, or a class for an expanded clone.

>TRBJ1-2|TRBV6-1|-|-
CASTLAGDGYTF
TGTGCCAGCACTCTGGCCGGGGATGGCTACACCTTC
>TRBJ2-7|TRBV28|-|-
CGIRDGARQAGEQYF
TGTGGCATCCGGGACGGAGCACGACAGGCTGGCGAGCAGTACTTC
>TRBJ2-3|TRBV11-3|-|-
CASSLGPVDTQYF
TGTGCCAGCAGCTTAGGGCCAGTGGATACGCAGTATTTT
>TRBJ2-3|TRBV23-1|-|-
CASSQSFQGRRTDTQYF
TGCGCCAGCAGTCAATCCTTCCAGGGCCGACGCACAGATACGCAGTATTTT
>TRBJ1-2|TRBV6-5|few|-
CASSETGYYGYTF
TGTGCCAGCAGTGAAACAGGTTATTATGGCTACACCTTC
>TRBJ1-3|TRBV5-4|-|-
CASSLGGASAGNTIYF
TGTGCCAGCAGCTTGGGAGGAGCAAGCGCTGGAAACACCATATATTTT
>TRBJ1-1|TRBV6-5|-|TRBD1
CASSYFTGERYTEAFF
TGTGCCAGCAGTTACTTTACAGGGGAGAGGTACACTGAAGCTTTCTTT
>TRBJ2-1|TRBV4-3|once|-
CASSSGQSIADEQFF
TGCGCCAGCAGCAGTGGTCAGAGTATCGCGGATGAGCAGTTCTTC
>TRBJ2-6|TRBV2|few|-
CASSESFWDRLAGANVLTF
TGTGCCAGCAGTGAATCTTTCTGGGACAGACTAGCTGGGGCCAACGTCCTGACTTTC
>TRBJ1-2|TRBV30|-|TRBD1
CAGGTGFGYTF
TGTGCCGGAGGGACAGGGTTTGGCTACACCTTC
>TRBJ2-7|TRBV4-2|few|-
CASSQEGVTWQYF
TGTGCCAGCAGCCAAGAAGGGGTAACTTGGCAGTACTTC
>TRBJ1-3|TRBV5-1|-|TRBD1
CASSRTTGTGGGNTIYF
TGCGCCAGCAGTCGAACTACCGGGACAGGGGGAGGAAACACCATATATTTT
>TRBJ1-2|TRBV4-3|-|-
CASSQVQGIYGYTF
TGCGCCAGCAGCCAAGTCCAGGGGATCTATGGCTACACCTTC
>TRBJ2-3|TRBV6-1|-|-
CASLRAGFYTDTQYF
TGTGCCAGCTTGAGGGCGGGGTTCTACACAGATACGCAGTATTTT
>TRBJ2-3|TRBV9|-|TRBD2
CASSNSLGTSGISDTQYF
TGTGCCAGCAGCAACTCCCTTGGGACTAGCGGGATTTCAGATACGCAGTATTTT
>TRBJ2-2|TRBV5-6|few|-
CASSSISGVLTGELFF
TGTGCCAGCAGCTCCATTAGCGGAGTACTAACCGGGGAGCTGTTTTTT
>TRBJ2-7|TRBV13|few|-
CASSQRALQYF
TGTGCCAGCAGCCAGCGGGCCCTGCAGTACTTC
>TRBJ2-3|TRBV5-8|few|TRBD2
CASSLGLAGVRSRTDTQYF
TGTGCCAGCAGCTTGGGACTAGCGGGAGTTCGGAGTAGGACAGATACGCAGTATTTT
>TRBJ1-5|TRBV27|-|-
CASSPLSNQPQHF
TGTGCCAGCAGTCCCCTAAGCAATCAGCCCCAGCATTTT
>TRBJ1-4|TRBV5-5|-|-
CASSHSTTNEKLFF
TGTGCCAGCAGTCATAGTACAACTAATGAAAAACTGTTTTTT
>TRBJ2-3|TRBV2|-|TRBD2
CASSEGLAEITDTQYF
TGTGCCAGCAGTGAGGGACTAGCGGAGATCACAGATACGCAGTATTTT
>TRBJ2-1|TRBV9|-|TRBD2
CASSVLAGGGSEQFF
TGTGCCAGCAGCGTACTAGCGGGAGGGGGAAGTGAGCAGTTCTTC
>TRBJ2-2|TRBV7-9|-|TRBD2
CASSRSGRMATGELFF
TGTGCCAGCAGCCGGAGCGGGAGGATGGCCACCGGGGAGCTGTTTTTT
>TRBJ1-5|TRBV5-1|few|-
CASSLGTVSNQPQHF
TGCGCCAGCAGCTTGGGGACAGTTAGCAATCAGCCCCAGCATTTT
>TRBJ2-1|TRBV4-3|-|-
CASSEDYYGGGSYNEQFF
TGCGCCAGCAGCGAAGATTATTATGGGGGCGGGTCCTACAATGAGCAGTTCTTC
>TRBJ1-1|TRBV7-9|once|-
CASSFGDIEAFF
TGTGCCAGCAGCTTTGGGGACATTGAAGCTTTCTTT
>TRBJ2-2|TRBV9|-|TRBD2
CASSLISGSGELFF
TGTGCCAGCAGCCTTATTAGCGGGAGTGGGGAGCTGTTTTTT
>TRBJ2-3|TRBV7-2|-|-
CASSLRGRDTQYF
TGTGCCAGCAGCTTGCGGGGACGCGATACGCAGTATTTT
>TRBJ2-7|TRBV2|few|TRBD2
CASMTGGTYEQYF
TGTGCCAGCATGACGGGAGGCACTTACGAGCAGTACTTC
>TRBJ1-1|TRBV27|once|TRBD1
CASSRTGGTTEAFF
TGTGCCAGCAGTAGAACAGGGGGTACCACTGAAGCTTTCTTT
>TRBJ2-7|TRBV5-1|few|TRBD2
CASSLYSGGSPYEQYF
TGCGCCAGCAGCTTGTATAGCGGCGGGAGTCCATACGAGCAGTACTTC
>TRBJ2-3|TRBV29-1|-|TRBD2
CSVESSGRADTQYF
TGCAGCGTTGAATCTAGCGGGAGGGCCGATACGCAGTATTTT
>TRBJ2-1|TRBV6-1|-|-
CASRTTGPNEQFF
TGTGCCAGCAGGACCACAGGGCCCAATGAGCAGTTCTTC
>TRBJ2-2|TRBV15|few|TRBD2
CATSRDLSGANTGELFF
TGTGCCACCAGCAGAGATCTTAGCGGGGCGAACACCGGGGAGCTGTTTTTT
>TRBJ1-1|TRBV18|-|-
CASSPDRRATNTEAFF
TGTGCCAGCTCACCCGATAGGAGGGCGACGAACACTGAAGCTTTCTTT
>TRBJ2-1|TRBV6-5|-|-
CASSYSRELRLRQFF
TGTGCCAGCAGTTACTCGAGGGAATTGCGACTAAGGCAGTTCTTC
>TRBJ2-7|TRBV10-3|-|-
CAISEFGSSGFTYEQYF
TGTGCCATCAGTGAGTTTGGTTCGTCAGGGTTCACCTACGAGCAGTACTTC
>TRBJ1-5|TRBV6-5|-|-
CASRAAGNQPQHF
TGTGCCAGCAGGGCGGCAGGCAATCAGCCCCAGCATTTT
>TRBJ2-7|TRBV5-4|-|TRBD1
CASSLAQGTESSYEQYF
TGTGCCAGCAGCTTGGCACAAGGGACAGAGAGCTCCTACGAGCAGTACTTC
>TRBJ2-7|TRBV28|-|-
CASSFARTYYEQYF
TGTGCCAGCAGTTTCGCCCGGACATACTACGAGCAGTACTTC
>TRBJ1-4|TRBV5-5|-|-
CASRPSGVEKLFF
TGTGCCAGCAGGCCCTCAGGGGTTGAAAAACTGTTTTTT
>TRBJ2-4|TRBV28|few|-
CASSLYGRWAKNIQYF
TGTGCCAGCAGTTTATATGGCAGGTGGGCCAAAAACATTCAGTACTTC
>TRBJ1-1|TRBV25-1|-|-
CASSEQGNTEAFF
TGTGCCAGCAGTGAACAGGGGAACACTGAAGCTTTCTTT
>TRBJ1-2|TRBV29-1|few|-
CSVDYGIEYGYTF
TGCAGCGTTGACTACGGGATTGAATATGGCTACACCTTC
>TRBJ2-3|TRBV15|-|-
CATSDRLLSSTDTQYF
TGTGCCACCAGCGATCGACTCCTTTCTAGCACAGATACGCAGTATTTT
>TRBJ2-1|TRBV6-5|-|TRBD2
CASIGTSDNEQFF
TGTGCCAGCATCGGGACTAGCGACAATGAGCAGTTCTTC
>TRBJ2-3|TRBV27|-|-
CASSLIIAQGRDTQYF
TGTGCCAGCAGTTTAATTATCGCACAGGGTAGAGATACGCAGTATTTT
>TRBJ2-7|TRBV5-1|-|TRBD1
CASSRQGQVSYEQYF
TGCGCCAGCAGCCGACAGGGACAGGTTTCCTACGAGCAGTACTTC
>TRBJ2-1|TRBV5-4|-|TRBD2
CASSLRLAGVEQFF
TGTGCCAGCAGCTTGCGACTAGCGGGAGTTGAGCAGTTCTTC
>TRBJ1-5|TRBV6-5|-|-
CASKTNSNQPQHF
TGTGCCAGCAAGACAAATAGCAATCAGCCCCAGCATTTT